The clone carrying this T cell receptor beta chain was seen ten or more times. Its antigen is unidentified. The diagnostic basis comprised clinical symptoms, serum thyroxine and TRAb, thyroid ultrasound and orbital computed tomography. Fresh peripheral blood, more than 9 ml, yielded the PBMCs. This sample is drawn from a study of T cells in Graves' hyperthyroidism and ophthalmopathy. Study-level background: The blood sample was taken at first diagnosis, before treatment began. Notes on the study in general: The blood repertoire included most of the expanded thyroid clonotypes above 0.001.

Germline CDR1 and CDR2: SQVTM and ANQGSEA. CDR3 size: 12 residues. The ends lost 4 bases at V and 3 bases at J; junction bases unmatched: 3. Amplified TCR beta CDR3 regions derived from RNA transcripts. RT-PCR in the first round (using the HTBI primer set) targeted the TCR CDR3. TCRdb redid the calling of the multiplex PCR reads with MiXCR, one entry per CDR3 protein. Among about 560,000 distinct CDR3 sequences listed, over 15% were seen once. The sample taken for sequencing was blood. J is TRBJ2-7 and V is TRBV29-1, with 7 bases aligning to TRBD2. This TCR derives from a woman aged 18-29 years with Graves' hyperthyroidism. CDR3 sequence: CSVAASGYEQYF. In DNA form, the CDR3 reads TGCAGCGTTGCGGCTAGCGGCTACGAGCAGTACTTC.